What follows is one T cell receptor (beta chain) and its context. What it recognizes is unknown. One end of the junction varies from germline; a read error may be responsible. Cryopreserved PBMCs supplied around 1.8 micrograms of genomic DNA for TCR beta libraries. Only in-frame clones appear in the TCRdb table, and some are missing; sequencing was by immunoSEQ multiplex PCR. The sample holds 150,000 to 250,000 clones, 72% seen once. These data belong to a study of cytotoxic CD8 clonotypes in ibrutinib-treated CLL. The V gene's germline CDR1 is SGHTA and CDR2 FQGTGA. The CDR3 extends over 13 amino acids. Study conclusions and caveats: Sustained-remission patients were sampled at different times than progressing patients were. Public clonotypes occurred uncommonly; on treatment, they contracted or remained stable. Clonality climbed at ibrutinib response, then dropped toward baseline at progression.

V gene TRBV7-3 combines with J gene TRBJ1-2, with TRBD1 as a possible D gene (5 bases). This TCR derives from a human donor with chronic lymphocytic leukemia. The sequencing used PBMCs, collected after 24 months of ibrutinib treatment. CDR3 DNA sequence: TGTGCCAGCAGCACAGGCGGGAACTATGGTTACACCTTC. This translates into CASSTGGNYGYTF.